Listed below are T cell receptor beta chains from one sample, sequenced in a study of blood T cell repertoires in COVID-19. Produced via immunoSEQ multiplex PCR; TCRdb's table is partial and in-frame only. The repertoire holds 170,000 or so clones, with roughly 85% as singletons. The sample consisted of peripheral blood. The origin of the receptors is a woman aged 70-85 years with acute or convalescent COVID-19. Each CDR3 is given with its conserved first and last residue. The order of the fields is CDR3 length, clone size, D gene, V gene, J gene, CDR3 DNA, CDR3 protein. A D gene is named only where the DNA matches it firmly. Some rows have no size entry. The others give once, few or many, or a class for an expanded clone.

>13|NA|TRBD1|TRBV2|TRBJ2-1
TGTGCCAGTAGGACAGGGCTCTACAATGAGCAGTTCTTC
CASRTGLYNEQFF
>15|NA|NA|TRBV6-6|TRBJ1-1
TGTGCCAGCAGAGAAAAGAGGGAGATGAACACTGAAGCTTTCTTT
CASREKREMNTEAFF
>14|NA|NA|TRBV2|TRBJ2-6
TGTGCCAGACAGGTATCCTCTGGGGCCAACGTCCTGACTTTC
CARQVSSGANVLTF
>14|NA|NA|TRBV2|TRBJ2-7
TGTGCCAGCAGTGCCTTTTTGGGGACACCGGAGCAGTACTTC
CASSAFLGTPEQYF
>15|NA|NA|TRBV2|TRBJ1-2
TGTGCCAGCAGTCCCCCCAACAGTTATAACTATGGCTACACCTTC
CASSPPNSYNYGYTF
>15|NA|NA|TRBV9|TRBJ2-7
TGTGCCAGCAGCCCGACTACCTTCGGGGGCTACGAGCAGTACTTC
CASSPTTFGGYEQYF
>11|once|NA|TRBV29-1|TRBJ1-1
TGCAGCGTTCAAGCTAACACTGAAGCTTTCTTT
CSVQANTEAFF
>12|NA|NA|TRBV15|TRBJ2-1
TGTGCCACCAGCTCCCGACGAGGGGAGCAGTTCTTC
CATSSRRGEQFF
>14|NA|TRBD1|TRBV6-6|TRBJ2-7
TGTGCCAGCAGTGTGGGACAGGGGGTCTACGAGCAGTACTTC
CASSVGQGVYEQYF
>17|NA|TRBD2|TRBV3-1/TRBV3-2|TRBJ2-3
TGTGCCAGCAGCCAAGGACGTCTAGCGGTCTACACAGATACGCAGTATTTT
CASSQGRLAVYTDTQYF
>13|NA|TRBD1|TRBV2|TRBJ2-1
TGTGCCAGCCGGGACAGGGTCAACAATGAGCAGTTCTTC
CASRDRVNNEQFF
>14|NA|NA|TRBV19|TRBJ2-7
TGTGTCAGTAGTATTAGGCAGGGGACCTACGAGCAGTACTTC
CVSSIRQGTYEQYF
>19|NA|TRBD2|TRBV27|TRBJ2-6
TGTGCCAGCAGTCCTCGACGACTAGCGGGAAGCTCTGGGGCCAACGTCCTGACTTTC
CASSPRRLAGSSGANVLTF
>15|once|TRBD2|TRBV3-1/TRBV3-2|TRBJ2-7
TGTGCCAGCAGCCCTCGACTAGCGGGAGAATACGAGCAGTACTTC
CASSPRLAGEYEQYF
>14|NA|TRBD1|TRBV23-1|TRBJ1-4
TGCGCCAGCAGTCCTCAGGGGGCTAATGAAAAACTGTTTTTT
CASSPQGANEKLFF
>13|NA|NA|TRBV19|TRBJ1-4
TGTGCCAGTAGTATAGCAGTGTGGGAAAAACTGTTTTTT
CASSIAVWEKLFF
>12|NA|NA|TRBV10-3|TRBJ1-5
TGTGCCATCAGTGACCCGAATCAGCCCCAGCATTTT
CAISDPNQPQHF
>14|once|NA|TRBV7-2|TRBJ2-3
TGTGCCAGCAGCTCCGTAGCTCGCACAGATACGCAGTATTTT
CASSSVARTDTQYF
>15|NA|TRBD1|TRBV5-1|TRBJ2-7
TGCGCCAGCAGCTGGGGACAGGGCGCTGCCTACGAGCAGTACTTC
CASSWGQGAAYEQYF
>18|NA|NA|TRBV12-2|TRBJ2-7
TGTGCAAGTCGCTTAGAATGGCTAGCGGGAGTCAACATCTACGAGCAGTACTTC
CASRLEWLAGVNIYEQYF
>14|NA|NA|TRBV5-1|TRBJ2-5
TGCGCCAGCAGCTTGGGAACTCATCCAGAGACCCAGTACTTC
CASSLGTHPETQYF
>14|NA|NA|TRBV29-1|TRBJ2-1
TGCAGCGTTGAAGTGGGAGCGTCCTACAATGAGCAGTTCTTC
CSVEVGASYNEQFF
>17|NA|TRBD2|TRBV7-2|TRBJ2-7
TGTGCCAGCAGCTCTTCCATTGGGACTAGCTTTAACTACGAGCAGTACTTC
CASSSSIGTSFNYEQYF
>16|NA|NA|TRBV21-1|TRBJ2-7
TGTGCCAGCAGCAAAGCCCACAGCGGGGCTTATAACGAGCAGTACTTC
CASSKAHSGAYNEQYF
>16|few|NA|TRBV5-5|TRBJ1-4
TGTGCCAGCAGCCCGGAAAGAACTAGCACTAATGAAAAACTGTTTTTT
CASSPERTSTNEKLFF
>13|NA|NA|TRBV24-1|TRBJ1-1
TGTGCCACCAGTGGGGGAGGGAACACTGAAGCTTTCTTT
CATSGGGNTEAFF
>16|NA|TRBD2|TRBV6-5|TRBJ2-7
TGTGCCAGCAGTTACTCGACTAGCGGGAGGTCTTACGAGCAGTACTTC
CASSYSTSGRSYEQYF
>17|NA|TRBD1|TRBV11-2|TRBJ2-2
TGTGCCAGCAGCTTAGATCCCGGGACAGTAAACACCGGGGAGCTGTTTTTT
CASSLDPGTVNTGELFF
>15|NA|NA|TRBV2|TRBJ1-5
TGTGCCAGCAGTGATCTTGGGCAGGGCAGGGGGCCCCAGCATTTT
CASSDLGQGRGPQHF
>11|NA|NA|TRBV5-1|TRBJ2-3
TGCGTCAGCAGCTTTGAGGATACGCAGTATTTT
CVSSFEDTQYF
>17|NA|NA|TRBV5-1|TRBJ1-3
TGCGCCAGCAGCTTGGGTCTGGGCCCCGTCTCTGGAAACACCATATATTTT
CASSLGLGPVSGNTIYF
>14|NA|TRBD1|TRBV6-2/TRBV6-3|TRBJ2-1
TGTGCCAGCAGCACCATGTACAGGGGGAATGAGCAGTTCTTC
CASSTMYRGNEQFF
>15|once|TRBD2|TRBV3-1/TRBV3-2|TRBJ2-1
TGTGCCAGCAGCCTAAGGACTAGCCAGTACAATGAGCAGTTCTTC
CASSLRTSQYNEQFF
>13|NA|NA|TRBV30|TRBJ1-5
TGTGCCTGGAGTGCTACGAGCAATCAGCCCCAGCATTTT
CAWSATSNQPQHF
>16|NA|NA|TRBV19|TRBJ2-1
TGTGCCAGTAGTATAGATAGCGGAAACTCCTACAATGAGCAGTTCTTC
CASSIDSGNSYNEQFF
>12|NA|NA|TRBV21-1|TRBJ2-5
TGTGCCAGCAGGGGACAGAAAGAGACCCAGTACTTC
CASRGQKETQYF